Listed below are T cell receptor beta chains from one sample, sequenced in a study of shared clonotypes between healthy human individuals. Profiling relied on immunoSEQ multiplex PCR, and the TCRdb table lists in-frame clones only, not all of them. This sample has approximately 2,000,000 clones, with 93% found just once. The source material was naive CD8+ T cells from PBMCs. All receptors derive from a man aged 18-30 years in good health. Some clones in this sample may be carry-over from other donors' samples. Both conserved end residues are part of each CDR3. Fields, in order: clone size, D gene, V gene, J gene, CDR3 DNA, CDR3 protein. D genes are given only for firm matches. Clone size is not always given. Where it is, it says once, few, many or a class for expanded clones.

>NA|TRBD1|TRBV9|TRBJ2-1
TGTGCCAGCAGCGCCTGGGTGGGGGACAGGGTTTCCTACAATGAGCAGTTCTTC
CASSAWVGDRVSYNEQFF
>NA|TRBD2|TRBV28|TRBJ2-7
TGTGCCAGCAGTGCAGCGGGAGCGTCCTACGAGCAGTACTTC
CASSAAGASYEQYF
>NA|TRBD1|TRBV9|TRBJ2-7
TGTGCCAGCAGCGCGGACAGGGCCTACGAGCAGTACTTC
CASSADRAYEQYF
>NA|NA|TRBV10-3|TRBJ2-7
TGTGCCATCAGTGAGTCTGGGACAAACCACGAGCAGTACTTC
CAISESGTNHEQYF
>NA|NA|TRBV30|TRBJ2-7
TGTGCCTGGAGTGGAGGATTCCATGCCGAGCAGTACTTC
CAWSGGFHAEQYF
>NA|NA|TRBV7-8|TRBJ1-2
TGTGCCAGCAGCGAACAAACTACTTATGGCTACACCTTC
CASSEQTTYGYTF
>NA|NA|TRBV5-6|TRBJ1-2
TGTGCCAGCAGCTTGTTAGCCGGGGGGCTTCTGCCCTATGGCTACACCTTC
CASSLLAGGLLPYGYTF
>NA|NA|TRBV19|TRBJ1-5
TGTGCCAGTAGTATGGCGGGGAATCAGCCCCAGCATTTT
CASSMAGNQPQHF
>NA|NA|TRBV28|TRBJ2-7
TGTGCCAGCAGTTTAGGGGCAGCAGGGTACCCCTACGAGCAGTACTTC
CASSLGAAGYPYEQYF
>NA|NA|TRBV7-9|TRBJ2-6
TGTGCCGCCCCTGGGGCCAACGTCCTGACTTTC
CAAPGANVLTF
>NA|TRBD2|TRBV19|TRBJ2-7
TGTGCCAGTAGTCTAGCGGTCCGGGGAGAGCAGTACTTC
CASSLAVRGEQYF
>NA|TRBD1|TRBV27|TRBJ2-5
TGTGCCAGCAGTTTGGACAGGGACTTCCAAGAGACCCAGTACTTC
CASSLDRDFQETQYF
>once|TRBD2|TRBV9|TRBJ2-2
TGTGCCAGCAGCCCAACAGCGGGAAGGGGCGGGGAGCTGTTTTTT
CASSPTAGRGGELFF
>NA|NA|TRBV25-1|TRBJ2-1
TGTGCCAGCAGTGAATCCGGGCGGGAGCAGTTCTTC
CASSESGREQFF
>NA|TRBD1|TRBV27|TRBJ2-7
TGTGCCAGCAGTTTATCGGGGACAGGGGTCGAGCAGTACTTC
CASSLSGTGVEQYF
>NA|TRBD2|TRBV25-1|TRBJ2-5
TGTGCCAGCAGTGAATATACTAGCGGGAACCAAGAGACCCAGTACTTC
CASSEYTSGNQETQYF
>NA|TRBD2|TRBV15|TRBJ2-7
TGTGCCACCAGCAGAACTAGCGGGAGGAGGGAGCAGTACTTC
CATSRTSGRREQYF
>NA|TRBD1|TRBV5-1|TRBJ1-2
TGCGCCAGCAGCATCGGGACAGGGGTCTATGGCTACACCTTC
CASSIGTGVYGYTF
>once|TRBD2|TRBV11-3|TRBJ2-2
TGTGCCAGCAGCCTCGGACTAGCGGGAGAAGTAATCGGGGAGCTGTTTTTT
CASSLGLAGEVIGELFF
>NA|TRBD2|TRBV5-1|TRBJ2-3
TGCGCCAGCAGGTTACTAGCGGAAGGCTGGGATACGCAGTATTTT
CASRLLAEGWDTQYF
>NA|TRBD2|TRBV5-1|TRBJ2-3
TGCGCCAGCGGCAAGACTAGCACTAGCACAGATACGCAGTATTTT
CASGKTSTSTDTQYF
>NA|TRBD1|TRBV28|TRBJ2-6
TGTGCCAGCAGTCCGACAGGGTCCGGGGCCAACGTCCTGACTTTC
CASSPTGSGANVLTF
>NA|NA|TRBV18|TRBJ2-7
TGTGCCAGCTCACCAAAATTTTCCTACGAGCAGTACTTC
CASSPKFSYEQYF
>NA|TRBD1|TRBV5-1|TRBJ2-2
TGCGCCAGCAGCCCGGACAGGGGGGCGAACACCGGGGAGCTGTTTTTT
CASSPDRGANTGELFF
>NA|NA|TRBV6-5|TRBJ2-5
TGTGCCAGCAGTTACGGGACTCGAGAGACCCAGTACTTC
CASSYGTRETQYF
>once|TRBD1|TRBV6-6|TRBJ2-3
TGTGCCAGCAGTTGGTTGCAGGGGGGCACAGATACGCAGTATTTT
CASSWLQGGTDTQYF
>NA|NA|TRBV21-1|TRBJ2-7
TGTGCCAGCAGCAGAGCCGAGCGGGACAGCACATACCCCTACGAGCAGTACTTC
CASSRAERDSTYPYEQYF
>NA|TRBD1|TRBV28|TRBJ2-6
TGTGCCAGCAGTTCCTCAGGGGGTTATGAGTGGCGGAGCTCTGGGGCCAACGTCCTGACTTTC
CASSSSGGYEWRSSGANVLTF